The rows below give T cell receptor beta chains drawn from one sample of a study of T cells in Graves' hyperthyroidism and ophthalmopathy. MiXCR, run by TCRdb on the multiplex PCR reads, gives a single entry per CDR3 protein. Of about 360,000 distinct CDR3 sequences detected, approximately 13% appear once; the ten largest clones hold 9.2%. Material for sequencing was blood. Source of these receptors: a young woman with Graves' hyperthyroidism. Each CDR3 is given with its conserved first and last residue.

V gene,J gene,CDR3 protein
TRBV27,TRBJ2-4,CASTDRGTKNIQYF
TRBV3-1,TRBJ2-5,CASSPGQGAETQYF
TRBV2,TRBJ1-2,CASSVDGPSDTF
TRBV19,TRBJ2-7,CASSRTSDYEQYF
TRBV20-1,TRBJ2-7,CSAISSTSGRFEQYF
TRBV3-1,TRBJ1-1,CASSQDGGRPTEAFF
TRBV20-1,TRBJ1-4,CSAGTGGDHEKLFF
TRBV7-3,TRBJ2-1,CASSYDLANEQFF
TRBV27,TRBJ1-1,CASSFDRGAEAFF
TRBV10-3,TRBJ2-7,CAISGGTSYEQYF
TRBV7-2,TRBJ2-7,CASSLTSGSLRSYEQYF
TRBV6-9,TRBJ2-7,CASSSRTSGSSYEQYF
TRBV6-2/TRBV6-3,TRBJ1-6,CASSRGWESPLHF
TRBV7-2,TRBJ2-5,CASTGWLGLETQYF
TRBV12-3/TRBV12-4,TRBJ2-1,CASSLRRGPRQEQFF
TRBV27,TRBJ1-6,CASSQNLGGTGRSGWGSPLHF
TRBV20-1,TRBJ2-7,CSARVNAGGLSDSYEQYF
TRBV7-2,TRBJ2-5,CASSVQFQETQYF
TRBV7-9,TRBJ2-3,CASSWASGGWSDTQYF
TRBV7-8,TRBJ1-1,CASSPDEYRVHSEAFF
TRBV5-1,TRBJ1-1,CASSLYGGNTEAFF
TRBV3-1,TRBJ2-7,CASSQDWGAGGSYEQYF
TRBV28,TRBJ1-2,CASSLSETGGFYGYTF
TRBV7-8,TRBJ2-2,CASRSGRTNTGELFF
TRBV30,TRBJ1-1,CAWSRQPMNTEAFF
TRBV7-3,TRBJ2-7,CASSSMDGPYEQYF
TRBV28,TRBJ2-2,CASKESDSHTGELFF
TRBV20-1,TRBJ2-1,CSASVVSRSSYNEQFF
TRBV5-1,TRBJ1-2,CASSTGDGQGVGYTF
TRBV12-5,TRBJ2-1,CASGLAYHNEQFF
TRBV25-1,TRBJ1-1,CASSRPGGVNTEAFF
TRBV4-1,TRBJ1-5,CASWGGQRNQPQHF
TRBV10-3,TRBJ1-2,CAISEANYGYTF
TRBV6-1,TRBJ2-2,CASRAGTGPPGELLF
TRBV5-1,TRBJ1-2,CASSLGDRTYYGYTF
TRBV30,TRBJ1-6,CAWSAMADSPLHF
TRBV20-1,TRBJ2-5,CSAVPGQGHLETQYF
TRBV18,TRBJ2-7,CASSPPMAGLGVEQYF
TRBV28,TRBJ2-7,CATLSRQGSYEQYF
TRBV27,TRBJ2-7,CASGWIGYEQYF
TRBV7-3,TRBJ2-3,CASSRGGGDTDTQYF
TRBV9,TRBJ1-2,CASRPRDREYGYTF